This passage covers 19 T cell receptor beta chains from one sample sequenced in a study of T-cell memory formation after mild COVID-19. TCRdb processed the 5' RACE reads anew with MiXCR; each CDR3 protein has one entry. Of approximately 210,000 distinct CDR3 sequences listed, around 18% are singletons. The sample taken for sequencing was PBMCs or a T cell subset sorted from them (not recorded which). Receptor source: an adult woman who had mild COVID-19 (a few samples of this study predate the infection). Cell type and time point are not known.

This clonotype was recorded a few times. The chain carries TRBV6-6 and TRBJ2-3; D perhaps matches TRBD2 (6 bases). Trimming took 11 bases from V and 2 from J, leaving 20 bases between them. From germline, CDR1 is MNHNY and CDR2 SVGAGI (reference sequence). The CDR3 totals 15 residues. This CDR3 is CAAKRAGRDTDTQYF. In nucleotides, the CDR3 is TGTGCCGCGAAGCGGGCAGGCAGAGACACAGATACGCAGTATTTT.

This clonotype was picked up a small number of times. The chain couples TRBV5-6 to TRBJ2-5; no reliable D call. CDR1 is SGHDT and CDR2 is YYEEEE in the germline V gene. Trimming cost V 2 bases and J 2 bases, with 10 bases left between them. CDR3 length equals 14 residues. As DNA, the CDR3 is TGTGCCAGCAGCTTTAGGCAGCGACAAGAGACCCAGTACTTC. Translation: CASSFRQRQETQYF.

This clonotype was detected many times. The rearrangement joins TRBV5-1 to TRBJ2-1; D may correspond to TRBD1 or TRBD2 (5 bases each). Trimming stripped 4 bases from V and 8 bases from J, with 10 bases between. This CDR3 is 12 amino acids long. CDR1 SGHRS and CDR2 YFSETQ come from the germline V gene. The CDR3 region has the DNA TGCGCCAGCAGCCTGAGGGGTGATGAGCAGTTCTTC. The encoded protein is CASSLRGDEQFF.

This chain connects TRBV20-1 to TRBJ1-1; TRBD1 might be the D (5 bases). The CDR3 contains 15 residues. Germline V lookup: CDR1 DFQATT, CDR2 SNEGSKA (reference sequence). Deletions cut 0 bases from V and 6 bases from J, with 17 bases between. As DNA, the CDR3 is TGCAGTGCTAGAGATGGGGCCCGATCGGCAGCTGAAGCTTTCTTT. This encodes CSARDGARSAAEAFF.

There are a few counts of this clonotype. The rearrangement links TRBV5-1 to TRBJ1-1, with D unresolved. The V gene lost 0 bases and the J gene lost 4 bases, with 13 bases spanning the gap. The germline gives CDR1 SGHRS, CDR2 YFSETQ. The CDR3 is 15 amino acids. The CDR3 reads CASSLVADVGTEAFF. The CDR3 DNA sequence: TGCGCCAGCAGCTTGGTGGCGGACGTCGGCACTGAAGCTTTCTTT. The full variable domain, rest sourced from reference TRBV5-1 and TRBJ1-1, is KAGVTQTPRYLIKTRGQQVTLSCSPISGHRSVSWYQQTPGQGLQFLFEYFSETQRNKGNFPGRFSGRQFSNSRSEMNVSTLELGDSALYLCASSLVADVGTEAFFGQGTRLTVV.

This clonotype is classed as medium-sized. The chain has TRBV12-3 or TRBV12-4 and TRBJ1-1, with a weak D call TRBD1 (6 bases). V lost 3 bases, J lost 4 bases, and 15 bases lay in between. The length of the CDR3 is 15 residues. The CDR3 DNA sequence: TGTGCCAGCAGTTTCCGCAGGGGTAAGAGCACTGAAGCTTTCTTT. Its protein is CASSFRRGKSTEAFF.

This clonotype has a handful of counts. This rearrangement joins TRBV14 to TRBJ2-1; 7 nucleotides align to TRBD2. Per germline, CDR1 SGHDN and CDR2 FVKESK. Trimming cost V 0 bases and J 4 bases; bases outside gene matches: 6. The CDR3 length is 16 residues. In DNA form, the CDR3 reads TGTGCCAGCAGCCAAGATCAGGCGCGGGAGTACAATGAGCAGTTCTTC. Translated: CASSQDQAREYNEQFF. The full variable domain, with the rest looked up from reference TRBV14 and TRBJ2-1, is EAGVTQFPSHSVIEKGQTVTLRCDPISGHDNLYWYRRVMGKEIKFLLHFVKESKQDESGMPNNRFLAERTGGTYSTLKVQPAELEDSGVYFCASSQDQAREYNEQFFGPGTRLTVL.

This clonotype has more than one count but fewer than ten. The rearrangement uses TRBV7-2 and TRBJ2-7, with TRBD1 matching 8 bases. This CDR3 is built from 14 residues. V lost 6 bases and J lost 4; bases outside the gene matches: 8. Per germline, CDR1 SGHTA and CDR2 FQGNSA. CDR3 region: CASRDDRGSYEQYF. The CDR3 DNA sequence: TGTGCCAGCAGAGACGACAGGGGTTCGTACGAGCAGTACTTC.

CDR3 residues: CSAQKGGVSDQPQHF. Here the CDR3 DNA reads TGCAGTGCCCAAAAAGGGGGGGTATCGGATCAGCCCCAGCATTTT. The rearrangement links TRBV20-1 to TRBJ1-5; TRBD1 is a possible D gene (6 bases). The CDR3 contains 15 residues. Germline-derived CDR1 and CDR2 are DFQATT and SNEGSKA (reference sequence). V shed 6 bases and J shed 5 bases, with 20 bases lying between them.

The CDR3 loop is CASSPIPGQGLDTQYF. The CDR3 DNA follows: TGTGCCAGCAGTCCGATACCGGGACAGGGGTTAGATACGCAGTATTTT. This chain joins TRBV6-1 and TRBJ2-3, with TRBD1 matching 10 bases. This CDR3 has 16 residues. Losses at the gene ends were 5 bases for V and 5 bases for J; bases not matched to a gene: 10. Germline V lookup: CDR1 MNHNS, CDR2 SASEGT.

This clonotype was seen more than once but under ten times. The chain recombines TRBV30 with TRBJ2-2; 7 bases align to TRBD1. CDR1 is GTSNPN and CDR2 is SVGIG in the germline V gene (reference sequence). The CDR3 runs 13 residues. With 2 bases clipped from V and 6 bases from J, the junction kept 3 bases outside the gene matches. CDR3 nucleotide sequence: TGTGCCTGGAGTTCACAGGGGCCCGGGGAGCTGTTTTTT. Amino acid sequence: CAWSSQGPGELFF.

The rearrangement joins TRBV12-3 or TRBV12-4 to TRBJ1-6, with D maybe TRBD1 (6 bases). The CDR3 consists of 17 residues. V shed 5 bases and J shed 2 bases, with 16 bases lying between them. CDR3 sequence reads: CASSPLQGRTYNSPLHF. The CDR3 bases are TGTGCCAGCAGTCCCTTACAGGGTAGGACCTATAATTCACCCCTCCACTTT.

Here the CDR3 reads CASTSGAGNEKLFF. The CDR3 DNA is TGTGCCAGCACCTCCGGGGCAGGGAATGAAAAACTGTTTTTT. The rearrangement uses TRBV7-9 and TRBJ1-4, with D possibly being TRBD1 (5 bases). The CDR3 is 14 amino acids. Trimming left V 7 bases short and J 5 bases short, with 14 bases between. The germline V gene encodes CDR1 SEHNR and CDR2 FQNEAQ (reference sequence). Full variable domain (remainder filled in from reference TRBV7-9 and TRBJ1-4): DTGVSQNPRHKITKRGQNVTFRCDPISEHNRLYWYRQTLGQGPEFLTYFQNEAQLEKSRLLSDRFSAERPKGSFSTLEIQRTEQGDSAMYLCASTSGAGNEKLFFGSGTQLSVL.

The gene calls are TRBV7-9 and TRBJ2-7; D is perhaps TRBD2 (6 bases). CDR1 is SEHNR, CDR2 FQNEAQ, per germline (reference sequence). Trimming stripped 5 bases from V and 2 bases from J, with 16 bases between. This CDR3 region has 15 residues. The CDR3 DNA is TGTGCCAGCAGCCTAGATCCGGGGGTACCCTACGAGCAGTACTTC. As protein: CASSLDPGVPYEQYF.

This chain connects TRBV4-1 to TRBJ2-3, with TRBD1 matching over 12 bases. Germline trimming cut 0 bases from V and 6 bases from J; bases unmatched to any gene: 4. Germline V lookup: CDR1 MGHRA, CDR2 YSYEKL. The CDR3 runs 16 residues. In nucleotides, the CDR3 is TGCGCCAGCAGCCAAGATGGGACAGGGGGCTTGGATACGCAGTATTTT. Translated, it gives CASSQDGTGGLDTQYF.

V gene TRBV7-8 combines with J gene TRBJ2-1, with D tentatively TRBD1 (6 bases). Trimming cost V 5 bases and J 0 bases, with 23 bases left between them. Germline-derived CDR1 and CDR2 are SGHVS and FQNEAQ. The CDR3 consists of 19 residues. In nucleotides, the CDR3 is TGTGCCAGCAGCACGCCACGGGACAAACTCGCGAGCTCCTACAATGAGCAGTTCTTC. It specifies CASSTPRDKLASSYNEQFF.

The J gene is TRBJ1-5, the V gene TRBV3-1, with D hard to call. Trimming cost V 1 base and J 4 bases, with 5 bases left between them. Per the germline V gene, CDR1 is LGHDT and CDR2 is YNNKEL (reference sequence). This CDR3 comprises 13 residues. Here the CDR3 DNA reads TGTGCCAGCAGCCAAGGAGTGAATCAGCCCCAGCATTTT. Translated: CASSQGVNQPQHF.

J is TRBJ1-2 and V is TRBV3-1, with D maybe TRBD1 (5 bases). Trimming removed 2 bases from V and 5 bases from J, with 9 bases in between. Germline assignment: CDR1 LGHDT and CDR2 YNNKEL (reference sequence). CDR3 length equals 13 residues. The CDR3: CASSQPGPYGYTF. CDR3 nucleotides: TGTGCCAGCAGCCAACCGGGACCATATGGCTACACCTTC.

This sequence joins TRBV7-3 and TRBJ2-2; TRBD2 matches 13 bases. CDR1 and CDR2 (germline): SGHTA, FQGTGA. CDR3 length: 16 residues. The J segment lost 6 bases and the V segment lost 1 base, leaving 2 bases of the junction unmatched. CDR3 in DNA: TGTGCCAGCAGCTTAAGAACTAGCGGGAGGGCCGGGGAGCTGTTTTTT. As protein: CASSLRTSGRAGELFF.